This record covers a single TCR beta chain. This entry is derived from a study of blood T cell repertoires in COVID-19. Sequencing used immunoSEQ multiplex PCR; TCRdb keeps in-frame clones, though not all of them. The sample lists about 400,000 clones, around nine tenths occurring once. The sample comprised peripheral blood. The TCR comes from a woman aged 60 to 75 with COVID-19, enrolled during active disease.

The DNA for the CDR3 is TGTGCCATCAGTGAGAGAACGCAGGGTGAACAGGAGACCCAGTACTTC. Protein product: CAISERTQGEQETQYF. This rearrangement joins TRBV10-3 to TRBJ2-5; tentatively, D is TRBD1 (5 bases). Trimming removed 2 bases at V and 5 bases at J, with 18 bases between. Germline V gene sequence: CDR1 ENHRY, CDR2 SYGVKD. The CDR3 consists of 16 residues.